The T cell receptor (beta chain) described here comes from a study of neurological immune-mediated disorders. The sample holds many counts of this clonotype. Its antigen is undetermined. Study-level points and caveats: HTLV-1-associated myelopathy showed the most TCR clonal expansion; multiple sclerosis the least, below healthy controls.

The ends were cut back, 4 bases at V and 1 base at J, with 9 bases in the middle. There are 15 residues in the CDR3. Germline CDR1 reads SGDLS; CDR2 reads YYNGEE. TCRdb processed the 5' RACE reads anew with MiXCR; each CDR3 protein has one entry. Of tens of thousands of distinct CDR3 sequences in the sample, 13% to 15% were seen once. What was sequenced was PBMCs. The receptor's source is a woman aged 45 to 65 with HTLV-1-associated myelopathy (HAM/TSP). The chain couples TRBV9 to TRBJ1-6; D is unresolved. The CDR3 coding sequence is TGTGCCAGCAGCCCCCCGGGGTCCTATAATTCACCCCTCCACTTT. Translating it yields CASSPPGSYNSPLHF.